This TCR beta chain was captured in a study of blood T cell repertoires in COVID-19. Trimming took off 4 bases at V and 4 bases at J, with 10 bases between the two ends. The V gene's germline CDR1 is SEHNR and CDR2 FQNEAQ (reference sequence). The CDR3 is 14 residues long. Method: immunoSEQ multiplex PCR; TCRdb's copy keeps in-frame clones and lacks some. Of about 130,000 clones listed, about 89% are singletons. The sample taken for sequencing was peripheral blood. The clonotype originates from a woman aged 70 to 79 with COVID-19, enrolled during active disease. V is TRBV7-9 and J is TRBJ1-4, with TRBD1 as a possible D gene (6 bases). The CDR3 is CASSWGQINEKLFF. CDR3 coding DNA: TGTGCCAGCAGCTGGGGACAAATTAATGAAAAACTGTTTTTT.